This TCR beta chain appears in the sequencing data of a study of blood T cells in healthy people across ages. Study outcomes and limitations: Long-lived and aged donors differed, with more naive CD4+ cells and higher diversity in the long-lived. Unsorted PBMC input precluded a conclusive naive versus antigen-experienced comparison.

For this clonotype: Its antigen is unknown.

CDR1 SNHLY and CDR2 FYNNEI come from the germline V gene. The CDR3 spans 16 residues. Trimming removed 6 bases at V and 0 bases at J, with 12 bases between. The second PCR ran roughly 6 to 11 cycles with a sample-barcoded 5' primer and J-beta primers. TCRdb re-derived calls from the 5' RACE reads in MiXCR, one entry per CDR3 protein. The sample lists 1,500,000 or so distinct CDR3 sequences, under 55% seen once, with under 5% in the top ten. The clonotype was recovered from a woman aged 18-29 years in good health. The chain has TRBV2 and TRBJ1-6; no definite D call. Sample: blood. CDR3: CASSASSSSYNSPLHF. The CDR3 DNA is TGTGCCAGCAGCGCCTCATCCAGCTCCTATAATTCACCCCTCCACTTT.